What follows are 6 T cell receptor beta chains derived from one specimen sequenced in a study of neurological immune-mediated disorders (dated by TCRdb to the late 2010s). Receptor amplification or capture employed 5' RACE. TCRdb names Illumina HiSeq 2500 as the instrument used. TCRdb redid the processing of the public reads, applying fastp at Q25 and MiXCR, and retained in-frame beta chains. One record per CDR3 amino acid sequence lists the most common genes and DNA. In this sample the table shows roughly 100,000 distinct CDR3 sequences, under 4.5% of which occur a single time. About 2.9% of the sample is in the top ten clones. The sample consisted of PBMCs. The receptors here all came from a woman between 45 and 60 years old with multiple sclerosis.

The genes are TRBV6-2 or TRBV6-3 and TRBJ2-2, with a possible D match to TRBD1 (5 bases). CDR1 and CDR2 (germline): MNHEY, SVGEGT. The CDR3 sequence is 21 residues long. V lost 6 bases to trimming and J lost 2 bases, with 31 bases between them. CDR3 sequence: CASRKPQAVKNDLLNTGELFF. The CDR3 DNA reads TGTGCCAGCAGGAAACCACAGGCGGTAAAAAATGACCTTCTCAACACCGGGGAGCTGTTTTTT.

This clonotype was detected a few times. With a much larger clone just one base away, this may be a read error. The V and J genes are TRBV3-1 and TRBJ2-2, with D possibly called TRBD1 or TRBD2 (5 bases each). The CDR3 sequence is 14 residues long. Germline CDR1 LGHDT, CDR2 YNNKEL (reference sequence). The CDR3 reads CASSHERALGDLFF. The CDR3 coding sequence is TGTGCCAGCAGCCATGAAAGGGCCCTCGGGGACCTGTTTTTT.

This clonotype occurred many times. The CDR3 region has the DNA TGTGCCAGCAGAGAAGGGTTGTTGGGTTCACCCCTCCACTTT. It codes for CASREGLLGSPLHF. V gene TRBV12-3 or TRBV12-4 combines with J gene TRBJ1-6; no clear D gene. The V and J ends lost 6 bases and 9 bases respectively, with 15 bases between them. The CDR3 contains 14 residues.

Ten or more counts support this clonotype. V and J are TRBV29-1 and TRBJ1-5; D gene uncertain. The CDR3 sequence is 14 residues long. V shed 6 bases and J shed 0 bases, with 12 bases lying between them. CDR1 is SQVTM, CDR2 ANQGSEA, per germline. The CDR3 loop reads CSVSTGNSNQPQHF. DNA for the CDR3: TGCAGCGTCTCGACGGGAAATAGCAATCAGCCCCAGCATTTT.

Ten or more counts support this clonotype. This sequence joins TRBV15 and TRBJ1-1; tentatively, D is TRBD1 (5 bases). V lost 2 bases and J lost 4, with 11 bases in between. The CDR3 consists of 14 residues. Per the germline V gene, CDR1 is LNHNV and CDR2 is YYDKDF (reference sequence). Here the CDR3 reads CATSRKRGFTEAFF. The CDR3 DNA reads TGTGCCACCAGCAGAAAGAGGGGATTCACTGAAGCTTTCTTT.

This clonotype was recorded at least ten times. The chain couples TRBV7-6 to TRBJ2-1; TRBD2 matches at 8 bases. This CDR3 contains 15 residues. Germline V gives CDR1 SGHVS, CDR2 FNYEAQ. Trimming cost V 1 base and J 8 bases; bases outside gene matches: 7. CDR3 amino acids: CASSLEIAGRDEQFF. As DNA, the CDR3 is TGTGCCAGCAGCTTAGAGATAGCGGGAAGGGATGAGCAGTTCTTC.